The sequence of this TCR beta chain was determined in a study of metastatic and nonmetastatic thyroid tumors. Trimming removed 1 base from V and 6 bases from J, with 6 bases in between. The CDR3 is made up of 13 amino acids. Germline CDR1 and CDR2: SGHDN and FVKESK. This clone was seen only once. The antigen remains unidentified. All patients were untreated before thyroid surgery. TCRdb re-called the PCR reads via MiXCR. The sample has fewer than 30,000 clones; under 20% are singletons. Regarding the study as a whole: Reported TCR beta diversity, measured in blood and tumor, was significantly higher for malignant thyroid tumors than for benign nodules.

The clonotype was recovered from a female donor with papillary thyroid cancer or a benign thyroid nodule (not recorded which). Some clones in this sample may be carry-over from other donors' samples. Sequenced sample: blood. This chain links TRBV14 with TRBJ2-2; the D is unclear. CDR3 in DNA: TGTGCCAGCAGCCAAGTGAGGTCCGGGGAGCTGTTTTTT. This gives the protein CASSQVRSGELFF.